Each of the 12 T cell receptor beta chains below was sequenced from the same sample in a study of human T cells and chemical hapten exposure. TCRdb re-analysed the RACE reads in MiXCR, keeping a single row per CDR3 protein. This table has roughly 100,000 distinct CDR3 sequences, around 10% appearing once. Time point meaning: pre-sensitization, week 0. The treatment is: therapeutic diphenylcyclopropenone sensitization with weekly scalp DPC. The material sequenced was whole blood, taken in connection with sensitization to the hapten diphenylcyclopropenone (DPC). The receptors were sampled from a woman aged 50 to 65 with alopecia areata. Some clones in this sample may be carry-over from other donors' samples.

This rearrangement joins TRBV28 to TRBJ2-7; the match to TRBD1 covers 7 bases. Germline CDR1 MDHEN, CDR2 SYDVKM. V shed 7 bases and J 3 bases; nucleotides not matched to a gene: 9. This CDR3 is 14 amino acids long. The CDR3 is CASTGTGDRYEQYF. CDR3 in DNA: TGTGCCAGCACCGGAACAGGGGATCGCTACGAGCAGTACTTC.

The CDR3 spells CASSPLAQGLDTEAFF. The CDR3, as DNA: TGTGCCAGCTCACCACTTGCACAGGGGTTGGACACTGAAGCTTTCTTT. The V gene is TRBV18, the J gene TRBJ1-1; 7 bases agree with TRBD1. The germline CDR1 and CDR2 sequences are KGHSH and LQKENI. V shed 1 base and J 3 bases; nucleotides not matched to a gene: 8. The CDR3 totals 16 residues.

The rearrangement links TRBV20-1 to TRBJ2-2; D is perhaps TRBD1 or TRBD2 (5 bases each). This CDR3 comprises 15 residues. The ends were cut back, 4 bases at V and 6 bases at J, with 18 bases in the middle. Germline lookup yields CDR1 DFQATT and CDR2 SNEGSKA (reference sequence). The CDR3 sequence: CSAKERPGSAGELFF. The CDR3 DNA reads TGCAGTGCTAAGGAAAGGCCAGGGAGTGCCGGGGAGCTGTTTTTT.

This clonotype was counted a few times. This chain links TRBV27 with TRBJ2-3; D gene uncertain. The CDR3 spans 14 residues. The V and J ends lost 1 base and 1 base respectively, with 6 bases between them. The germline V gene encodes CDR1 MNHEY and CDR2 SMNVEV (reference sequence). The CDR3 bases are TGTGCCAGCAGTTTATACGACGGCACAGATACGCAGTATTTT. This gives the protein CASSLYDGTDTQYF.

The chain couples TRBV3-1 to TRBJ2-2; TRBD1 matches at 8 bases. V was clipped by 6 bases and J by 4 bases; unmatched bases: 7. The CDR3 length is 15 residues. Germline values: CDR1 LGHDT, CDR2 YNNKEL (reference sequence). The CDR3 DNA reads TGTGCCAGCAGGCGTACAGGGGGACTCACCGGGGAGCTGTTTTTT. Translating gives CASRRTGGLTGELFF. Supplemented by reference TRBV3-1 and TRBJ2-2, the full variable domain reads DTAVSQTPKYLVTQMGNDKSIKCEQNLGHDTMYWYKQDSKKFLKIMFSYNNKELIINETVPNRFSPKSPDKAHLNLHINSLELGDSAVYFCASRRTGGLTGELFFGEGSRLTVL.

This clonotype was seen at least ten times. The V and J genes are TRBV7-2 and TRBJ2-4; D is uncertain. Deletions cut 0 bases from V and 8 bases from J, with 14 bases between. Looked up from germline, CDR1 is SGHTA and CDR2 is FQGNSA. There are 15 residues in the CDR3. The CDR3 bases are TGTGCCAGCAGCTTAGCCCGCTTTAAACGGGACATTCAGTACTTC. The encoded protein is CASSLARFKRDIQYF. Together with reference TRBV7-2 and TRBJ2-4, the CDR3 gives the full variable domain: GAGVSQSPSNKVTEKGKDVELRCDPISGHTALYWYRQSLGQGLEFLIYFQGNSAPDKSGLPSDRFSAERTGGSVSTLTIQRTQQEDSAVYLCASSLARFKRDIQYFGAGTRLSVL.

This clonotype was counted many times. The chain employs TRBV3-1 and TRBJ1-1; maybe TRBD1 (5 bases). Germline V gene data show CDR1 as LGHDT and CDR2 as YNNKEL (reference sequence). CDR3 size: 14 residues. V shed 4 bases and J shed 10 bases, with 19 bases lying between them. Here the CDR3 DNA reads TGTGCCAGCAGCCTGTACTCAGGCGATAGGGGAGCTTTCTTT. Encoded protein: CASSLYSGDRGAFF.

This clonotype was picked up many times. The rearrangement uses TRBV2 and TRBJ1-5; D not certain. Per germline, CDR1 SNHLY and CDR2 FYNNEI. V dropped 1 base and J dropped 5 bases, with 9 bases sitting between them. The CDR3 is 14 amino acids. The CDR3 DNA is TGTGCCAGCAGTGAAGTCCAAGGGTATCAGCCCCAGCATTTT. It codes for CASSEVQGYQPQHF.

The chain employs TRBV15 and TRBJ2-1; 9 bases are a match to TRBD2. This CDR3 is built from 17 residues. Looked up from germline, CDR1 is LNHNV and CDR2 is YYDKDF (reference sequence). Trimming removed 0 bases from V and 4 bases from J; junction bases left unmatched: 7. DNA for the CDR3: TGTGCCACCAGCAGAGAGGCTAGCGGGATTCTTTACAATGAGCAGTTCTTC. It encodes CATSREASGILYNEQFF.

A word on this clonotype: This sequence may be a read error, since a much larger clone differs from it by one base. This chain uses TRBV14 with TRBJ1-1, with D possibly TRBD1 on 5 matching bases. The V end lost 8 bases, the J end lost 1 base, and 5 bases lay between the germline ends. The CDR3 has 11 residues. The germline CDR1 and CDR2 sequences are SGHDN and FVKESK. DNA of the CDR3: TGTGCCAGCGGACAGAACACTGAAGCTTTCTTT. This codes for CASGQNTEAFF.

The CDR3 DNA is TGCAGTGCAAAGCCGGGACTAGCGGTGAACGAGCAGTACTTC. Protein sequence: CSAKPGLAVNEQYF. The V and J genes are TRBV20-1 and TRBJ2-7; 11 bases fit TRBD2. CDR1 and CDR2 from the germline V gene are DFQATT and SNEGSKA (reference sequence). CDR3 size: 14 residues. Trimming cost V 6 bases and J 5 bases; bases outside gene matches: 9.

This chain links TRBV28 with TRBJ2-6; no reliable D call. In germline, CDR1 is MDHEN, CDR2 SYDVKM. V lost 1 base and J 0 bases, leaving 7 bases between the germline ends. The CDR3 loop spans 16 amino acids. The CDR3 DNA sequence: TGTGCCAGCAGTTTATTCAGTACCTCTGGGGCCAACGTCCTGACTTTC. It yields the protein CASSLFSTSGANVLTF.